The text below deals with one T cell receptor beta chain. This receptor's antigen is unknown. No base-level quality is on record; no much larger clone is a single base apart. This record comes from a study of blood T cell repertoires in COVID-19 (dated by TCRdb to about 2020). With respect to the entire study: Samples from collaborators originated in the United States, Italy and Spain and spanned both the acute and convalescent phases of COVID-19. The material from the prospective study consisted of cDNA or gDNA derived from T cells, B-cell-depleted T cells, or PBMCs. A freely available public database, intended as a resource for researchers studying the immune response to SARS-CoV-2, is where the repertoires were released. Samples were obtained from the ongoing ImmuneRACE study (first 160 participants) and from approximately 1,200 subjects provided by 6 global collaborators. Sample metadata almost always included a de-identified subject ID, COVID-19 status, age in years and sex. The dataset comprised deeply sampled blood TCRbeta repertoires from subjects exposed to, actively infected with, or recovered from COVID-19. HLA class I and class II types, where available, came from metadata supplied by the sample provider rather than from assay-based typing.

The trim is 6 bases for V and 1 base for J, with a gap of 9 bases between the germline ends. From the cysteine up to the phenylalanine, the CDR3 has a length of 13 residues. Just CDR3 DNA is preserved here, 39 bases in frame from base 1. From the germline V gene, CDR1 is SGHTA and CDR2 is FQGTGA. TCRbeta CDR3 regions were amplified from genomic DNA using the immunoSEQ Assay, a bias-controlled multiplex PCR. The study's own analysis went as follows. The number of nucleated cells in each sample was estimated by amplification of reference gene primers within the assay. To quantify the absolute abundance of each unique TCRbeta CDR3 rearrangement, sequence reads were collapsed and filtered. Productive Simpson clonality was computed per sample as the square root of Simpson's diversity index over productive rearrangements. Drawn from immuneACCESS, this table holds only the in-frame rearrangements with V and J called that TCRdb kept. Clones are partly lost; checked studies trace under half to an unresolved V gene and leave the rest unexplained. Clone size and V and J calls were adopted from that table, with D and trimming inferred from the DNA. For this sample there are fewer than 180,000 clones; approximately 88% appear just once. 2.2% of the sample goes to the ten largest clones.

General findings and caveats noted by the study authors: The quantity of clinical and demographic metadata differed by source and by participant and was supplied without curation.

Whole blood was collected in K2EDTA tubes by collaborating institutions according to the institutions' own protocols. For TCRbeta analysis, collaborators shipped samples in one of three forms: frozen whole blood, isolated PBMCs, or DNA extracted from either of those sample types. The specimen was peripheral blood. The chain couples TRBV7-3 to TRBJ1-1; the D gene remains uncertain. The clonotype comes from a man between 65 and 79 years old with acute or convalescent COVID-19. The DNA reads TGTGCCAGCAGTCCGAGTTCGAACACTGAAGCTTTCTTT. Its translation reads: CASSPSSNTEAFF.